This T cell receptor (beta chain) appears in the sequencing data of a study of blood T cell repertoires in COVID-19. Study-level background: Samples representing acute and convalescent COVID-19 were sourced from the United States, Italy and Spain.

CDR1 is LNHDA and CDR2 is SQIVND in the germline V gene (reference sequence). This CDR3 contains 15 residues. The V gene end was trimmed by 10 bases and the J gene end by 0 bases; junction bases not matched to a gene: 10. Data came from immunoSEQ multiplex PCR; TCRdb stores just in-frame clones and leaves some out. The top ten hold around 6% of the sample, which has around 200,000 clones, roughly 83% seen once. This TCR came from a middle-aged man with acute COVID-19. J is TRBJ2-3 and V is TRBV19; 7 nucleotides agree with TRBD2. Sequenced: PBMCs or T cells enriched from blood (not recorded which). In DNA, the CDR3 is TGTGCCACTTGGGCTAGTAGCGGGAGCACAGATACGCAGTATTTT. Translating it yields CATWASSGSTDTQYF.